Detailed here is one T cell receptor (beta chain). This entry comes from a study of CD8+ T cells in alopecia areata. Extraction of RNA preceded its reverse transcription into cDNA, which served as the sequencing template. Data came from immunoSEQ multiplex PCR; TCRdb stores just in-frame clones and leaves some out. Of hundreds of thousands of clones in the sample, under 70% were seen once. Treatment of the sample: oral pan-JAK inhibitor, 5-10 mg twice daily. Sequenced here: CD4+ T cells sorted from blood, sampled between weeks 43 and 45, from a patient treated with tofacitinib. The origin of this receptor is a human donor with alopecia areata.

The CDR3 sequence is CASSLAAANTGELFF. In DNA form, the CDR3 reads TGTGCCAGCAGCTTAGCGGCAGCGAACACCGGGGAGCTGTTTTTT. The V call is TRBV11-2, the J call TRBJ2-2; D gene uncertain. Germline V gene sequence: CDR1 SGHAT, CDR2 FQNNGV. The ends were cut back, 1 base at V and 0 bases at J, with 6 bases in the middle. The CDR3 is made up of 15 amino acids. Filled out from reference TRBV11-2 and TRBJ2-2, the complete variable domain reads EAGVAQSPRYKIIEKRQSVAFWCNPISGHATLYWYQQILGQGPKLLIQFQNNGVVDDSQLPKDRFSAERLKGVDSTLKIQPAKLEDSAVYLCASSLAAANTGELFFGEGSRLTVL.